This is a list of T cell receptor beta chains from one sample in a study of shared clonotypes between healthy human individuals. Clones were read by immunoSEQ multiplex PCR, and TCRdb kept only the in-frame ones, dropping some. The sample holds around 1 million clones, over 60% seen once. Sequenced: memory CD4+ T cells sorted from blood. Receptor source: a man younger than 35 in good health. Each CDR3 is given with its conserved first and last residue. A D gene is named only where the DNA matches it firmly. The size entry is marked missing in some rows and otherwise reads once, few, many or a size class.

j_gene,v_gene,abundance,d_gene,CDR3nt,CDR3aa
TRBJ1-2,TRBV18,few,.,TGTGCCAGCTCACCACCTGCGGGGAACTATGGCTACACCTTC,CASSPPAGNYGYTF
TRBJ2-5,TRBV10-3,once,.,TGTGCCATCAGTGAGTCGACTGGGGTAGAGACCCAGTACTTC,CAISESTGVETQYF
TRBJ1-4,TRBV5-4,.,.,TGTGCCAGCAGCTTGTTATTACAGATTAATGAAAAACTGTTTTTT,CASSLLLQINEKLFF
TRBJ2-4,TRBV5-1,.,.,TGCGCCAGCAGCTTGGAGGGGCAGGTCAAAAACATTCAGTACTTC,CASSLEGQVKNIQYF
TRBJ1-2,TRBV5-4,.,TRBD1,TGTGCCAGCAGCTTGCAGGGGGCCGGTGGCTACACCTTC,CASSLQGAGGYTF
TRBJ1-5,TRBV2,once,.,TGTGCCAGCAGTCCCCAGGGAGGCATTCAGCCCCAGCATTTT,CASSPQGGIQPQHF
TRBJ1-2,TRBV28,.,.,TGTGCCAGCAGCCGTCCTGGAAAGGCCTATGGCTACACCTTC,CASSRPGKAYGYTF
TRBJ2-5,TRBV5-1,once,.,TGCGCCAGCAGCCGTGGACCCCAAGGGGAGACCCAGTACTTC,CASSRGPQGETQYF
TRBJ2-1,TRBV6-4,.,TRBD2,TGTGCCAGCAGTGACACCCTCGGACTAGCGGGAGGGGTCGAGCAGTTCTTC,CASSDTLGLAGGVEQFF
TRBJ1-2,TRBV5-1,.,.,TGCGCCAGCAGTAACCGGTCCGGTCAAGAGGGCTATGGCTACACCTTC,CASSNRSGQEGYGYTF
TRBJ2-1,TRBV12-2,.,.,TGTGCAAGTCGCTTAGTTATAGCGGGAGGGCGAGACAATGAGCAGTTCTTC,CASRLVIAGGRDNEQFF
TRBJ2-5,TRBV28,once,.,TGTGCCAGCAGTTTGGTAGCCCCAGAGACCCAGTACTTC,CASSLVAPETQYF
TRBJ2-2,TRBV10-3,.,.,TGTGCCACCCTCCATTCTGCGAACACCGGGGAGCTGTTTTTT,CATLHSANTGELFF
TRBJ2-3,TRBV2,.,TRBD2,TGTGCCAGCAGCCGGACTAGCGGGGGGTCTAGCGCTAGCACAGATACGCAGTATTTT,CASSRTSGGSSASTDTQYF
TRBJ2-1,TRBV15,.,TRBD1,TGTGCCACCAGCAGAGCAACAGGGGGTGAGCAGTTCTTC,CATSRATGGEQFF
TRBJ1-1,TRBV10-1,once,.,TGCGCCAGCTCCGAAAGGTGGAGTAACACTGAAGCTTTCTTT,CASSERWSNTEAFF
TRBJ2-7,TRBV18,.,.,TGTGCCAGCTCACCACAGGGTTGGGAGCAGTACTTC,CASSPQGWEQYF
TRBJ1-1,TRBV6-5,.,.,TGTGCCAGCAGACCCGATCTAACGGGGGGCGGTTTCTTT,CASRPDLTGGGFF
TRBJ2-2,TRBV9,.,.,TGTGCCAGCAGCCCATGGGGGCAGGGCCGAACCGGGGAGCTGTTTTTT,CASSPWGQGRTGELFF
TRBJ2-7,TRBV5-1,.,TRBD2,TGCGCCAGCAGCTTGGTTAGCGGGGGTTCCGAGACCTACGAGCAGTACTTC,CASSLVSGGSETYEQYF
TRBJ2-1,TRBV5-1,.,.,TGCGCCAGCAGCTTAGCGGTTAGCTCCTACAATGAGCAGTTCTTC,CASSLAVSSYNEQFF
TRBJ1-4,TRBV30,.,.,TGTGCCTGGAGTACGAGTGGGGAAAAACTGTTTTTT,CAWSTSGEKLFF
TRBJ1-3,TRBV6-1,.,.,TGTGCCAGCAGTGAAGGGATCGTACGTTTTGGAAACACCATATATTTT,CASSEGIVRFGNTIYF
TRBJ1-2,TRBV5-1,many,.,TGCGCCAGCAGCCCGGGTTGGGCATCGCCTCAGGGCTACACCTTC,CASSPGWASPQGYTF
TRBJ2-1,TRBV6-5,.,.,TGTGCCAGCAGTTTCTCAGGTGGGAGCTCCTACAATGAGCAGTTCTTC,CASSFSGGSSYNEQFF
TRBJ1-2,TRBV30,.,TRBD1,TGTGCCTGGATGACGGGAAGGGGGCAAAACTATGGCTACACCTTC,CAWMTGRGQNYGYTF
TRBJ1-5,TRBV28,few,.,TGTGCCAGCAGCTCTGACAGCAATCAGCCCCAGCATTTT,CASSSDSNQPQHF